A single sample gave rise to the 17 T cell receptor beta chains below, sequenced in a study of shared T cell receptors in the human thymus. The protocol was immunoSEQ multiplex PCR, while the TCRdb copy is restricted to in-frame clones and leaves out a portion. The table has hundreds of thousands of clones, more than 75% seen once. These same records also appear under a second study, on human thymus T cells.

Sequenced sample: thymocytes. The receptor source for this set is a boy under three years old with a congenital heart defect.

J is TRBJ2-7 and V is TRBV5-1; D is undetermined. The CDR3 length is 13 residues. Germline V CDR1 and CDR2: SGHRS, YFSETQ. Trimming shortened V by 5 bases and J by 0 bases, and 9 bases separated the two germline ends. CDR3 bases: TGCGCCAGCAGTCCTGGGCCCTCCTACGAGCAGTACTTC. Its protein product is CASSPGPSYEQYF.

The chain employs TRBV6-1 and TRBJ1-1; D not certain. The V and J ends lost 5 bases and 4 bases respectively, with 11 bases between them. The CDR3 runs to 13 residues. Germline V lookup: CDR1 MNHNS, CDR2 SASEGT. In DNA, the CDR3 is TGTGCCAGCAGTCAGGAGGGTGCCACTGAAGCTTTCTTT. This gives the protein CASSQEGATEAFF.

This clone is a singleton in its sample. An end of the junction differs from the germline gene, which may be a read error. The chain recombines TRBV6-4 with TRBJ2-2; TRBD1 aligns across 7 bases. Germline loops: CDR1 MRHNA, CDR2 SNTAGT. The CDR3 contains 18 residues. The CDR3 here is CASSDSAPGTANTGELFF. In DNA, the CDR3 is TGTGCCAGCAGTGACTCTGCCCCAGGGACAGCGAATACCGGGGAGCTGTTTTTT.

The DNA of the CDR3 is TGTGCCAGCAGTGACGACAGGGGCGAGCAGTACTTC. This codes for CASSDDRGEQYF. V gene TRBV6-1 combines with J gene TRBJ2-7, with TRBD1 identical over 8 bases. V gave up 3 bases and J gave up 6 bases; unmatched junction bases: 1. CDR1 MNHNS and CDR2 SASEGT come from the germline V gene. The CDR3 length is 12 residues.

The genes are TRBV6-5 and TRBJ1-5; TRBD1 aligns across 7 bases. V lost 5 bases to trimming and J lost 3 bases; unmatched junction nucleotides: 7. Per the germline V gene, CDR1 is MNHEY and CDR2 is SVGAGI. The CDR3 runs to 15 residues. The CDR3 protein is CASSVDGTANQPQHF. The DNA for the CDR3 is TGTGCCAGCAGTGTGGACGGGACAGCCAATCAGCCCCAGCATTTT.

CDR3 in DNA: TGTGCCAGCAGCCAACCTCCGGGAAGAGGGAATGAGCAGTTCTTC. Translating it yields CASSQPPGRGNEQFF. The rearrangement uses TRBV4-2 and TRBJ2-1, with D perhaps TRBD2 (5 bases). Germline V gene data show CDR1 as LGHNA and CDR2 as YNFKEQ. The V gene lost 2 bases and the J gene lost 7 bases, with 15 bases spanning the gap. The CDR3 contains 15 residues.

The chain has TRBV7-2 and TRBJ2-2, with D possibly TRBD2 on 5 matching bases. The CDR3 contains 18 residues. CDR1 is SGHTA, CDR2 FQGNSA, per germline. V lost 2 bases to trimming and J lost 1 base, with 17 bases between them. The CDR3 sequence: CASSLFPGKRRNTGELFF. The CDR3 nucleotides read TGTGCCAGCAGCTTATTTCCGGGGAAGCGGCGGAACACCGGGGAGCTGTTTTTT.

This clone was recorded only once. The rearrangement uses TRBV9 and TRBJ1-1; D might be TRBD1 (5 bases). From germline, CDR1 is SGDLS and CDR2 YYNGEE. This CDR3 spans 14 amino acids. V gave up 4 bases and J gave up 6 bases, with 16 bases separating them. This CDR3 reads CASSPRGKEAEAFF. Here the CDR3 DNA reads TGTGCCAGCAGCCCCCGGGGGAAGGAGGCTGAAGCTTTCTTT. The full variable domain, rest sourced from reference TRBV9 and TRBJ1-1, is DSGVTQTPKHLITATGQRVTLRCSPRSGDLSVYWYQQSLDQGLQFLIQYYNGEERAKGNILERFSAQQFPDLHSELNLSSLELGDSALYFCASSPRGKEAEAFFGQGTRLTVV.

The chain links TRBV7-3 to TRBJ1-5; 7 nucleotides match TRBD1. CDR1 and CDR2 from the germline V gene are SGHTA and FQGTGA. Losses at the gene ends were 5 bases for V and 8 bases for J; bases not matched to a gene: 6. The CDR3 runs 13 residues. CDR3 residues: CASSDQTGKPQHF. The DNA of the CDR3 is TGTGCCAGCAGCGACCAGACAGGGAAGCCCCAGCATTTT.

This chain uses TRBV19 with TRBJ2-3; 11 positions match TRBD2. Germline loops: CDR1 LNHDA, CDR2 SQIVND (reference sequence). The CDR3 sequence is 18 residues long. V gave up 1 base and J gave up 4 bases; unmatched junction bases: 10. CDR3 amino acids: CASSIVGLAGGPADTQYF. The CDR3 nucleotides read TGTGCCAGTAGTATAGTTGGGCTAGCGGGAGGTCCCGCAGATACGCAGTATTTT.

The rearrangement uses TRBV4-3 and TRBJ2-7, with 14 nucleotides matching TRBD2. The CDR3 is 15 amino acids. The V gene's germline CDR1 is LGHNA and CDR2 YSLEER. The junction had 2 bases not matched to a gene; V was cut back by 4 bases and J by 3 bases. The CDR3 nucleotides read TGCGCCAGCAGCCCCGGGACTAGCGGGAGCTACGAGCAGTACTTC. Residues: CASSPGTSGSYEQYF.

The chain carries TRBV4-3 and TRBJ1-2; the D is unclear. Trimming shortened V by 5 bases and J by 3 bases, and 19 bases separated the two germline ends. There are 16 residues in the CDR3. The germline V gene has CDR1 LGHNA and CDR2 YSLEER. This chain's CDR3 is CASSGPFKPGDYGYTF. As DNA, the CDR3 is TGCGCCAGCAGCGGCCCGTTTAAACCCGGGGACTATGGCTACACCTTC.

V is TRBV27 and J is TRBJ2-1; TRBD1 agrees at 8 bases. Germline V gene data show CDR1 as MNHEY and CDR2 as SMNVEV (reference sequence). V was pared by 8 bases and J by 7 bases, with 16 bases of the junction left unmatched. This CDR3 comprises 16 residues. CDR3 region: CASGEKDRGRRNEQFF. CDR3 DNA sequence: TGTGCCAGCGGTGAGAAAGACAGGGGCCGCCGGAATGAGCAGTTCTTC.

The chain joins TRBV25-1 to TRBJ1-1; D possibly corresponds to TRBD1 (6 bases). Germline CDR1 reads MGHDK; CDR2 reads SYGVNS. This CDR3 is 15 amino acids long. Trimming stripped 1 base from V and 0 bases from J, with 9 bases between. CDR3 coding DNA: TGTGCCAGCAGTGAATCGAACAGGGTGAACACTGAAGCTTTCTTT. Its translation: CASSESNRVNTEAFF.

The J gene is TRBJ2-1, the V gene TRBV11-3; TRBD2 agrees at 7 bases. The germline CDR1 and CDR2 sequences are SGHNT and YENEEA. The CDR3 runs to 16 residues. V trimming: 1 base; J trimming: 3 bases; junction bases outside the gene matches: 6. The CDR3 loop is CASSLGSTGGYNEQFF. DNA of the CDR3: TGTGCCAGCAGCTTAGGTTCCACGGGGGGCTACAATGAGCAGTTCTTC. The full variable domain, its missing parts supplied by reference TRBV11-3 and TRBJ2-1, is EAGVVQSPRYKIIEKKQPVAFWCNPISGHNTLYWYLQNLGQGPELLIRYENEEAVDDSQLPKDRFSAERLKGVDSTLKIQPAELGDSAVYLCASSLGSTGGYNEQFFGPGTRLTVL.

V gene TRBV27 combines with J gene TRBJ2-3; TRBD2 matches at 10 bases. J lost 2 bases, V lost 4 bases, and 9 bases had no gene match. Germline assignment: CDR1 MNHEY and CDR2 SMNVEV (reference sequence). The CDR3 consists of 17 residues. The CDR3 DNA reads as TGTGCCAGCAGTTCATTACTAGCGGGACTTTACACAGATACGCAGTATTTT. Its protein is CASSSLLAGLYTDTQYF.

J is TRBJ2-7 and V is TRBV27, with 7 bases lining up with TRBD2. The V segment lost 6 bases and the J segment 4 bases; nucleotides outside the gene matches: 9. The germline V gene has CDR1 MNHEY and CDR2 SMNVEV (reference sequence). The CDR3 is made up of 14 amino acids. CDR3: CASRPLAEPYEQYF. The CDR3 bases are TGTGCCAGCAGGCCCCTAGCGGAGCCTTACGAGCAGTACTTC.